This T cell receptor beta chain was sequenced for a study of T cells in Graves' hyperthyroidism and ophthalmopathy (dated by TCRdb to about 2019). Regarding the study in general: Peripheral blood was sampled at the time of initial diagnosis, prior to any treatment. TCR V-J signatures able to tell the groups apart were searched for in a discovery cohort of more than 90 patients, of whom over 40 had Graves' ophthalmopathy and about 60 had stable Graves' hyperthyroidism. Prospective prediction of ophthalmopathy was tested in an independent validation cohort consisting of roughly 20 hyperthyroidism patients and about 17 patients who later progressed to ophthalmopathy. The roughly 91 discovery patients were randomly split 7:3 into training and test sets. In addition, the study compared T-cell repertoires in thyroid tissue and in blood from about 6 Graves' hyperthyroidism patients. After blood sampling, hyperthyroidism patients were treated with methimazole at a starting dose of 30 mg daily, and ophthalmopathy patients were treated with high-dose intravenous methylprednisolone. According to the paper, TCR Vbeta CDR3 sequencing was carried out on 120 to 150 peripheral blood samples, which came from over 40 ophthalmopathy, around 75 hyperthyroidism and about 17 progressor patients. What the work shows at the level of the full study, not this receptor alone: No statistical method was used to set the sample size in advance, and investigators knew the group allocation. Most expanded thyroid clonotypes (frequency above 0.001) were also detected in blood, suggesting blood repertoires may reflect thyroid immune responses. A 13 V-J signature model separated ophthalmopathy from stable hyperthyroidism, with 87.88% sensitivity and 81% to 82% specificity in cross-validation and 80%/75% in testing. In validation, progression to ophthalmopathy was predicted by the model with 55% to 71% sensitivity and about 72% specificity, a median of 6.5 months before onset.

Amplification of TCR beta CDR3 regions was carried out from RNA transcripts. A first-round RT-PCR of the TCR CDR3 used the HTBI primer set with the Qiagen OneStep RT-PCR kit. A second multiplex PCR round built the libraries, followed by size selection and purification. Libraries were sequenced paired-end with 100 bp reads on an Illumina HiSeq2000. Per the source publication's procedure: Raw data were processed with SOAPnuke, discarding reads with adapters, uncalled bases, mean Phred below 15, or no exact constant-primer or identifier match. COPE v1.2.5 was used to merge high-quality paired reads, and clonotypes were defined as unique nucleotide sequences. MiTCR v1.1 was used to align the clonotypes against IMGT TRBV, TRBD and TRBJ reference segments. Only V-J combinations with frequency above 0.0001, covering roughly 99% of repertoires, were analysed. A TCS score was defined as the ratio between F50 (clonal expansion) and ExV (chaos), using BLOSUM62-based TCRdist between CDR3 peptides within each V-J. Welch's t-statistics and random forest reduced around 510 V-J features to roughly 13, which were used in a naive Bayes classifier (R e1071). Clones were called with MiXCR by TCRdb after fastp trimmed the public reads at Q25, and only in-frame beta chains were retained. Each CDR3 protein gets just one entry, which takes the most common genes and DNA from the rows behind it. The V and J calls reflect TCRdb's pipeline rather than the authors' work. The sample contains 600,000 to 650,000 distinct CDR3 sequences, around 20% of them found a single time. The biggest ten clones account for under 35% of the sample.

In this sample, this clonotype turned up many times. No cognate antigen has been identified for it. Relative to the germline gene, one junction end is altered; a read error may explain this. In the ophthalmopathy patients, disease was moderately to severely active, with a Clinical Activity Score of 3 or more, a NOSPECS grade of 4 or more, and a duration of less than 3 months. Any patient with an uncontrolled infection, another autoimmune disease, pregnancy or lactation was excluded. Diagnoses were established on the basis of clinical symptoms, serum thyroxine and TRAb, thyroid ultrasound, and orbital computed tomography. Ficoll-Paque density gradient centrifugation was used to isolate PBMCs from around 10 ml of fresh peripheral blood. Total RNA was extracted using Trizol reagent, and RNA quality was assessed on an Agilent 2100 Bioanalyzer. Its CDR3 holds 12 amino acids, cysteine through phenylalanine. Only the CDR3 DNA is retained, 36 bases long and in frame from the first base. Via the germline V gene, CDR1 is SGHRS and CDR2 YFSETQ.

The sequence is built from TRBV5-1 and TRBJ2-2; the D gene assignment is ambiguous. The source is a man aged 25-45 years with Graves' ophthalmopathy. Source material: blood. The CDR3 loop reads CASSFNTGELFF. The sequenced DNA: TGTGCCAGCAGTTTTAACACCGGGGAGCTGTTTTTT.